The 4 T cell receptor beta chains given below trace back to one sample, sequenced in a study of CD8+ T cells in alopecia areata. RNA extraction and reverse transcription yielded cDNA as sequencing template. Measured with immunoSEQ multiplex PCR; TCRdb has only the in-frame clones, and not every one. The sample has about 110,000 clones, none seen only once. The sample was lesional skin. The receptors derive from a C3H/HeJ mouse with alopecia areata. Strain haplotype at MHC: H2-k.

The table lists this clone with a few counts. The listed TCRdb protein conflicts with the DNA translation at residue 14, and the protein shown is translated directly from the DNA. Germline and genes here are mouse. The read terminates 3 residues ahead of where the CDR3 ends, so the germline J gene completes it. The rearrangement links TRBV13-3 to TRBJ1-3, with 10 bases lining up with TRBD1. CDR1 and CDR2 (germline): NNHDY, SYVADS. This CDR3 has 17 amino acids. V was pared by 4 bases and J by 0 bases, with 7 bases of the junction left unmatched. CDR3 residues: CASSPGQGMNSGNTLYF. Partial CDR3 DNA: TGTGCCAGCAGTCCGGGACAGGGGATGAATTCTGGAAATACG.

This clone came up a few times. Gene names and germline match the mouse. The CDR3 is cut off 4 residues early in the read; its end comes from the germline J gene. This sequence joins TRBV13-3 and TRBJ2-7; TRBD1 agrees at 9 bases. Looked up from germline, CDR1 is NNHDY and CDR2 is SYVADS. The CDR3 consists of 13 residues. The CDR3 spells CASKGQGPYEQYF. CDR3 DNA, as far as it was read: TGTGCCAGCAAGGGACAGGGCCCTTAT.

For this clone: The gene names given are mouse names. The read terminates 4 residues before the CDR3 end, so the remaining end is supplied by the germline J gene. The chain carries TRBV13-2 and TRBJ2-2; 9 bases match TRBD2. CDR3 length: 18 residues. The germline V gene encodes CDR1 NNHNN and CDR2 SYGAGS (reference sequence). V lost 0 bases and J lost 3; bases outside the gene matches: 9. Incomplete CDR3 DNA: TGTGCCAGCGGTGATGCGGGAGTGGGGGGGCGATACACCGGG. Amino acids: CASGDAGVGGRYTG. The whole CDR3 protein is CASGDAGVGGRYTGQLYF.

This clone was counted ten times or more. All gene names here are mouse names. The read comes to an end 4 residues before the CDR3 does, leaving the germline J gene to fill in the end. This rearrangement joins TRBV13-3 to TRBJ1-2; TRBD1 matches at 9 bases. V was clipped by 0 bases and J by 3 bases; unmatched bases: 3. The CDR3 contains 15 residues. Per germline, CDR1 NNHDY and CDR2 SYVADS. The CDR3 bases that were read are TGTGCCAGCAGTGATGACAGGGGGCTAGACTCC. Protein: CASSDDRGLDS. The entire CDR3 reads CASSDDRGLDSDYTF.